This T cell receptor (beta chain) was recorded in a study of a mutant IDH1 vaccine in newly diagnosed glioma. As for the study in general: Earlier care involved radiotherapy, temozolomide, or both, and the majority received both.

This table comes from immunoSEQ multiplex PCR, and its TCRdb copy is limited to in-frame clones, with some not included. This sample carries about 36,000 clones, around 80% of them seen once, and the ten largest clones take about 16%. There are 14 residues in the CDR3. Per germline, CDR1 LNHDA and CDR2 SQIVND (reference sequence). V lost 4 bases, J lost 6 bases, and 6 bases stayed unmatched. This clone was seen a handful of times. The target antigen is unknown. Time point reported: week 11, during vaccination. Each dose of the vaccine consisted of 300 ug of mutant IDH1 20-mer peptide, with topical imiquimod. Every donor had a new WHO grade 3 or 4 astrocytoma that was IDH1-mutant, with loss of nuclear ATRX.

This sequence joins TRBV19 and TRBJ1-2; 9 nucleotides align to TRBD1. The sequence was collected from a woman in her 30s with glioma. Some clones in this sample may be carry-over from other donors' samples. The starting material was peripheral blood mononuclear cells (PBMCs), obtained from a glioma patient whose treatment included an IDH1 peptide vaccine. CDR3 region: CASSTSGTGNGYTF. As DNA, the CDR3 is TGTGCCAGTAGTACCTCGGGGACAGGGAATGGCTACACCTTC.